This T cell receptor (beta chain) was obtained from a study of vaccination effects on CD4 cells after COVID-19. Study details: Post-vaccine samples followed the second dose by a median of 72 days.

Here immunoSEQ multiplex PCR was the method, and the copy in TCRdb shows in-frame clones only, minus some. This table holds nearly 30,000 clones, almost 75% found once. In the ViraFEST assay, antigen-specific CD4+ clonotypes were identified by expansion after peptide-pool stimulation. Cells that had been cultured for roughly 9 days were the source of isolated CD4+ T cells. Two-dose vaccination with either BNT162b2 or mRNA-1273 was given to the participants. Vaccinees lacked prior SARS-CoV-2 infection and tested negative for nucleocapsid antibodies. A density of approximately 2.2 million PBMC per well was used; these cells were cultured with roughly 10 IU/ml IL-2 and about 9.4 ug/ml peptides. On this clone: The antigen is undetermined.

This CDR3 is 16 amino acids long. Germline CDR1 LGHDT, CDR2 YNNKEL (reference sequence). V was trimmed by 4 bases and J by 0 bases, leaving 15 bases between them. Findings and caveats of the study: Long after vaccination, the clones induced by infection and by vaccine shrank markedly in size.

V and J are TRBV3-1 (or the pseudogene TRBV3-2) and TRBJ1-1, with unresolved D. Sequenced here: CD4+ T cells from PBMCs cultured with HCoV-229E spike peptides, sampled after COVID-19 vaccination. The source of this sequence is a human donor who received a COVID-19 vaccine. The CDR3 protein is CASSPAVVGMNTEAFF. CDR3 nucleotides: TGTGCCAGCAGCCCTGCCGTTGTGGGAATGAACACTGAAGCTTTCTTT.